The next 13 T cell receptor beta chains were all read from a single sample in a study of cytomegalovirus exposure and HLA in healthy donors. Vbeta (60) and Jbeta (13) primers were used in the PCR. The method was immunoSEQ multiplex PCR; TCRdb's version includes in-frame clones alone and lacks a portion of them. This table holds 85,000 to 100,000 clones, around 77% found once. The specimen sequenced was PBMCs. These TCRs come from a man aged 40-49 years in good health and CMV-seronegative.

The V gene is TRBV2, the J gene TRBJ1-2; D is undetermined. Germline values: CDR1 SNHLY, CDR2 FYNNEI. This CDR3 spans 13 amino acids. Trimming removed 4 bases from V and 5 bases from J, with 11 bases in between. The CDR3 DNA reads TGTGCCAGCAGTGTACGGGATGGTTATGGCTACACCTTC. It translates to CASSVRDGYGYTF.

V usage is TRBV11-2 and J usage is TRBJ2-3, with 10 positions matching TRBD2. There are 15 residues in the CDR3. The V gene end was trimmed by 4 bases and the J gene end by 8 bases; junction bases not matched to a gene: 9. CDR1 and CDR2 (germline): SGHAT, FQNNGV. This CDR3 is CASSSLKREGVTQYF. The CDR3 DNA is TGTGCCAGCAGCTCCCTAAAGCGGGAGGGTGTTACGCAGTATTTT.

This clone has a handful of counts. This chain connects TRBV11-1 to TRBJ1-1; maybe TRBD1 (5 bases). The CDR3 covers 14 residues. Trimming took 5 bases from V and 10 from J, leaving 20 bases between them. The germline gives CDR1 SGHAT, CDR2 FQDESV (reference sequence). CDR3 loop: CASSRVAGQRGAFF. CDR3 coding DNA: TGTGCCAGCAGCCGTGTCGCAGGGCAACGAGGAGCTTTCTTT.

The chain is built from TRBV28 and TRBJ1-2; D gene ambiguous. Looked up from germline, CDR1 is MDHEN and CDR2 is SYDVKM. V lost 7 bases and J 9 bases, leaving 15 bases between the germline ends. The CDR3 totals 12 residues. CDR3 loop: CASTDTLPSYTF. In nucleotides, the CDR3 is TGTGCCAGCACTGACACCCTCCCAAGCTACACCTTC.

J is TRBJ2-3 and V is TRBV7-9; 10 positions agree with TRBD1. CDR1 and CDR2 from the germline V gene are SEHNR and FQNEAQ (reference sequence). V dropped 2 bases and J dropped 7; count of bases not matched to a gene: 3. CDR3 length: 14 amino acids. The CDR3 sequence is CASSLTGQGNTQYF. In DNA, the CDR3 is TGTGCCAGCAGCTTAACGGGACAGGGGAATACGCAGTATTTT.

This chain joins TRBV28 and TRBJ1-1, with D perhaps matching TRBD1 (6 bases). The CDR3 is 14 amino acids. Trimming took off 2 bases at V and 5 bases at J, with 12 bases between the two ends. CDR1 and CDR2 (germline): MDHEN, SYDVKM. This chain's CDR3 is CASSLGGGGTEAFF. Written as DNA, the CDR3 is TGTGCCAGCAGTTTAGGGGGCGGCGGGACTGAAGCTTTCTTT.

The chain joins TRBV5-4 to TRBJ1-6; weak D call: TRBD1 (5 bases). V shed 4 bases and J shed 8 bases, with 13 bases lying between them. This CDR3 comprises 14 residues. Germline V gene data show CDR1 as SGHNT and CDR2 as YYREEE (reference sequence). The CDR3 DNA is TGTGCCAGCAGCCGGGGGTTTGGGGATTCACCCCTCCACTTT. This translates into CASSRGFGDSPLHF.

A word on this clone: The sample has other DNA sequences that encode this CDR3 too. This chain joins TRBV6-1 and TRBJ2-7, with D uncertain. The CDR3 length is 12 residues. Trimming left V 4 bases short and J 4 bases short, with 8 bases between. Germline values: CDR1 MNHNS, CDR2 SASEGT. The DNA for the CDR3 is TGTGCCAGCAGTGCCCAGACATACGAGCAGTACTTC. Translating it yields CASSAQTYEQYF.

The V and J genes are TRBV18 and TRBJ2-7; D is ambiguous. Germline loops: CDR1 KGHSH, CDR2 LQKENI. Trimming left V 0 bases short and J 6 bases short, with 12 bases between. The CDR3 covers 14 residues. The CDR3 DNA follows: TGTGCCAGCTCACCACCGAACGGAGATACCGAGCAGTACTTC. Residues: CASSPPNGDTEQYF.

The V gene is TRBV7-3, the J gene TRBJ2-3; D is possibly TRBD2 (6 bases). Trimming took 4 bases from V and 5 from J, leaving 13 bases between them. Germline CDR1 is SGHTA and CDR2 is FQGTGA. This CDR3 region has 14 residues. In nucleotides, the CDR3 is TGTGCCAGCAGCTCCGGGAGAAAAGAAGATACGCAGTATTTT. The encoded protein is CASSSGRKEDTQYF.

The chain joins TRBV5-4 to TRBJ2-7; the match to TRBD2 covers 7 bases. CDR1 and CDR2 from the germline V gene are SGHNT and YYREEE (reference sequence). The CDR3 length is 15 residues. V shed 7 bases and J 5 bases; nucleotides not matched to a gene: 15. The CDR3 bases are TGTGCCAGCTCCACTCCAGGGAGGGGCGCGCACGAGCAGTACTTC. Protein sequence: CASSTPGRGAHEQYF.

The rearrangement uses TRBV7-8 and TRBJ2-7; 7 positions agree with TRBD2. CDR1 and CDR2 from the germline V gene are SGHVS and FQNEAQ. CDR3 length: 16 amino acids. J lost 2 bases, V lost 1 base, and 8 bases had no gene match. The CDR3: CASSLVGSGGTYEQYF. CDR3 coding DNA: TGTGCCAGCAGCTTAGTTGGGTCGGGAGGAACCTACGAGCAGTACTTC.

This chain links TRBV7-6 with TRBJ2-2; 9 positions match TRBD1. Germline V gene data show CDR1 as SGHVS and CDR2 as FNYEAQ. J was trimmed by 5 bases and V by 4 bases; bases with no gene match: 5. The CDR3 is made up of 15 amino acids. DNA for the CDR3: TGTGCCAGCAGCTCGGGACAGGGTCTTACCGGGGAGCTGTTTTTT. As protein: CASSSGQGLTGELFF.